The TCR beta chain under discussion was sequenced for a study of blood T cell repertoires in COVID-19. The overall study: Nucleic acid was either cDNA or gDNA, and it came from T cells, B-cell-depleted T cells, or PBMCs.

Generated by immunoSEQ multiplex PCR, the TCRdb table keeps only in-frame clones and is missing some. The sample contains 280,000 or so clones, roughly 89% of which appear only once. Recovered participants had two consecutive negative NP/OP PCR tests, healthcare professional clearance, or symptom resolution. Germline assignment: CDR1 LNHDA and CDR2 SQIVND (reference sequence). The CDR3 extends over 14 amino acids. The ends were cut back, 4 bases at V and 6 bases at J, with 10 bases in the middle. This sequence joins TRBV19 and TRBJ2-6; D gene unclear. The material sequenced was PBMCs or T cells enriched from blood (not recorded which). This TCR was recovered from a woman between 35 and 50 years old who had recovered from COVID-19. The CDR3 here is CASSNTRQANVLTF. DNA of the CDR3: TGTGCCAGTAGTAACACCCGACAGGCCAACGTCCTGACTTTC.